Detailed here is one T cell receptor beta chain. The CDR3 loop spans 17 amino acids. Germline values: CDR1 SGHVS, CDR2 FQNEAQ. Trimming cost V 5 bases and J 3 bases, with 23 bases left between them. This entry is derived from a study of blood T cell repertoires in COVID-19. Across the whole study: Sites across the United States, Italy and Spain contributed samples from acute and convalescent COVID-19.

As handled by the study authors: Reference gene primer amplification in the assay estimated nucleated cell counts. Libraries were prepared by immunoSEQ multiplex PCR; TCRdb keeps only in-frame clonotypes and omits some of them. Clone size and the V and J calls come from that table; the DNA yielded D and trimming. The table shows approximately 130,000 clones, with roughly 81% occurring only once. The sequencing input was peripheral blood. This TCR was sampled from a human donor in a cohort sampled during active COVID-19. The rearrangement joins TRBV7-8 to TRBJ2-7; D might be TRBD1 (6 bases). The CDR3 DNA sequence: TGTGCCAGCAGCCCTAGAGGGCAGGGGAATTTTGGCTACGAGCAGTACTTC. This encodes CASSPRGQGNFGYEQYF.